These 6 T cell receptor beta chains share one sample of origin, sequenced in a study of CD8+CD57+ T cells in acquired aplastic anemia. TCR beta VDJ and CDR3 were profiled, and genomic DNA was the template. A single record per CDR3 protein comes from TCRdb applying MiXCR to the reads. Here the sample spans 150,000 or so distinct CDR3 sequences, roughly 50% being singletons. Previously, flow cytometry had revealed CD8+CD57+ cell expansion in the patients chosen for sequencing. Sequences were obtained from sorted CD4+, CD8+, or CD8+CD57+ T cells (not recorded which) from PBMCs. The receptors shown here come from a human donor with aplastic anemia.

This clonotype was seen at least ten times. The gene calls are TRBV2 and TRBJ1-1; tentative D call: TRBD1 (5 bases). Germline CDR1 and CDR2: SNHLY and FYNNEI. This CDR3 region has 13 residues. Trimming cost V 7 bases and J 5 bases, with 14 bases left between them. The CDR3 coding sequence is TGTGCCAGCAACCAGGGAGAAGGGACTGAAGCTTTCTTT. Protein sequence: CASNQGEGTEAFF.

With respect to this clonotype: This may be a read error, as it is one base from a much larger clone. The chain links TRBV2 to TRBJ2-3, with TRBD2 matching 13 bases. From germline, CDR1 is SNHLY and CDR2 FYNNEI. Trimming removed 5 bases from V and 7 bases from J; junction bases left unmatched: 6. The CDR3 contains 15 residues. Here the CDR3 reads CASSRTSGRGNTQYF. For the CDR3, the DNA is TGTGCCAGCAGTCGGACTAGCGGGAGAGGAAATACGCAGTATTTT.

The chain has TRBV7-9 and TRBJ2-7, with D perhaps matching TRBD2 (5 bases). This CDR3 spans 15 amino acids. Germline V gene sequence: CDR1 SEHNR, CDR2 FQNEAQ (reference sequence). The V end was cut by 10 bases, the J end by 0 bases, with 19 bases between. The CDR3 loop is CAIDSEDLSSYEQYF. CDR3 bases: TGTGCCATCGACTCCGAGGACTTAAGCTCCTACGAGCAGTACTTC.

This clonotype was picked up many times. The chain combines TRBV28 with TRBJ1-1; D possibly corresponds to TRBD1 (5 bases). V lost 7 bases and J lost 2, with 8 bases in between. CDR1 and CDR2 from the germline V gene are MDHEN and SYDVKM. The CDR3 has 12 residues. The CDR3: CASTGQNTEAFF. For the CDR3, the DNA is TGTGCCAGCACCGGACAAAACACTGAAGCTTTCTTT.

The rearrangement uses TRBV5-5 and TRBJ2-7, with a weak D call TRBD2 (6 bases). This CDR3 spans 14 amino acids. Germline-derived CDR1 and CDR2 are SGHKS and YYEKEE (reference sequence). V lost 4 bases and J lost 7, with 18 bases in between. This CDR3 reads CASSAGGTGDEQYF. CDR3 sequence (DNA): TGTGCCAGCAGCGCCGGAGGGACCGGCGATGAGCAGTACTTC.

This clonotype was recorded at least ten times. The chain employs TRBV19 and TRBJ2-1; TRBD2 aligns across 8 bases. The CDR3 is 16 residues long. CDR1 and CDR2 (germline): LNHDA, SQIVND (reference sequence). J was trimmed by 3 bases and V by 5 bases; bases with no gene match: 9. In DNA, the CDR3 is TGTGCCAGTAGTGTGAGGAGCGGGAGTTTCTACAATGAGCAGTTCTTC. It codes for CASSVRSGSFYNEQFF.